The present entry profiles one T cell receptor beta chain with its context. The data were taken from a study of blood T cell repertoires in COVID-19. Trimming cost V 4 bases and J 5 bases; bases outside gene matches: 11. In germline, CDR1 is SGHRS, CDR2 YFSETQ. The CDR3 is 16 amino acids. Libraries were prepared by immunoSEQ multiplex PCR; TCRdb keeps only in-frame clonotypes and omits some of them. The sample contains 150,000 to 200,000 clones, about 91% of which appear only once. This receptor was obtained from a middle-aged woman with acute COVID-19. The sample taken for sequencing was PBMCs or T cells enriched from blood (not recorded which). The rearrangement joins TRBV5-1 to TRBJ2-2; 7 nucleotides match TRBD1. This CDR3 is CASSPGQLQETGELFF. The CDR3 coding sequence is TGCGCCAGCAGCCCGGGACAGCTACAAGAAACCGGGGAGCTGTTTTTT.